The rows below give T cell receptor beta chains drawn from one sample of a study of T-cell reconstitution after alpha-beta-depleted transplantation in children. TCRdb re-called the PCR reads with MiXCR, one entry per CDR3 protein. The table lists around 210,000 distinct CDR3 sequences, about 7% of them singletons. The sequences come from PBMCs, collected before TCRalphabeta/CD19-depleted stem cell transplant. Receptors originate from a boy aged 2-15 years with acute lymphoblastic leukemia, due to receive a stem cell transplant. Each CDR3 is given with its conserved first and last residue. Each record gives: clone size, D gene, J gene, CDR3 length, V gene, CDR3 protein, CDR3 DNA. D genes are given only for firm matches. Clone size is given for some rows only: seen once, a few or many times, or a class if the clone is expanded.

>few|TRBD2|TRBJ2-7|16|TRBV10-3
CAISESPSGITYEQYF
TGTGCCATCAGTGAGTCCCCGAGCGGGATTACCTACGAGCAGTACTTC
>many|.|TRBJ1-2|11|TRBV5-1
CASGTNYGYTF
TGCGCCAGCGGGACTAACTATGGCTACACCTTC
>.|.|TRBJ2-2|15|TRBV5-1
CASSLGGFGTGELFF
TGCGCCAGCAGCTTGGGCGGGTTTGGCACCGGGGAGCTGTTTTTT
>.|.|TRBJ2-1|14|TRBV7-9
CASSSGTPYNEQFF
TGTGCCAGCAGTTCGGGTACACCCTACAATGAGCAGTTCTTC
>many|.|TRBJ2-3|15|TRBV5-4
CASSLDQGRTDTQYF
TGTGCCAGCAGCTTGGATCAGGGGAGGACAGATACGCAGTATTTT
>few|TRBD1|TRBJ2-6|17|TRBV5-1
CASSLGQGSSGANVLTF
TGCGCCAGCAGCCTGGGACAGGGCTCGTCAGGGGCCAACGTCCTGACTTTC
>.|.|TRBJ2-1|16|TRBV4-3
CASSQRRAESYNEQFF
TGCGCCAGCAGCCAAAGACGGGCCGAATCCTACAATGAGCAGTTCTTC
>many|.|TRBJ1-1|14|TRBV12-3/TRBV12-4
CASSRTAINTEAFF
TGTGCCAGCAGCCGAACAGCGATCAACACTGAAGCTTTCTTT
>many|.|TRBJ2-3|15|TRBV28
CASSLNSGKTDTQYF
TGTGCCAGCAGTTTGAATAGCGGCAAAACAGATACGCAGTATTTT
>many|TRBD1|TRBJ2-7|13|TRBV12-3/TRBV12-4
CASSLGTGHEQYF
TGTGCCAGCAGCTTAGGGACAGGCCACGAGCAGTACTTC
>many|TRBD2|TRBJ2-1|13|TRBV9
CASSTGGVNEQFF
TGTGCCAGCAGCACGGGAGGCGTCAATGAGCAGTTCTTC
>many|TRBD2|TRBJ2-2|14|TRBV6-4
CASSEGTSTGELFF
TGTGCCAGCAGTGAAGGGACTAGCACCGGGGAGCTGTTTTTT
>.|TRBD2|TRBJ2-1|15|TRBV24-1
CATSDRRGGQGEQFF
TGTGCCACCAGTGATCGGCGGGGGGGCCAGGGTGAGCAGTTCTTC
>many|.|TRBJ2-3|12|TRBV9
CASSLHSDTQYF
TGTGCCAGCAGCCTCCACTCAGATACGCAGTATTTT
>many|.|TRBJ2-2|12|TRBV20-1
CSAPVQTGELFF
TGCAGTGCCCCGGTCCAGACCGGGGAGCTGTTTTTT
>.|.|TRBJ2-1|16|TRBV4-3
CASSQGRGLVPGEQFF
TGCGCCAGCAGCCAAGGCCGGGGACTGGTCCCGGGTGAGCAGTTCTTC
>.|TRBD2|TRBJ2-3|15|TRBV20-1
CSARSEAGGQHTQYF
TGCAGTGCTAGGTCGGAAGCGGGGGGCCAGCATACGCAGTATTTT
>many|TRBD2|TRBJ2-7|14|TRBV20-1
CSASPGTSVYEQYF
TGCAGTGCTAGCCCCGGGACTAGCGTCTACGAGCAGTACTTC
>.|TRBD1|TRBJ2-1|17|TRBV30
CAWSPIRDRDSYNEQFF
TGTGCCTGGAGCCCTATCCGGGACAGAGACTCCTACAATGAGCAGTTCTTC
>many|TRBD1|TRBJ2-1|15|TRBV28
CASSSTGERAVEQFF
TGTGCCAGCAGTTCAACAGGGGAGAGAGCCGTCGAGCAGTTCTTC
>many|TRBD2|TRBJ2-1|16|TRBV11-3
CASSLGGGGGDNEQFF
TGTGCCAGCAGCTTAGGCGGTGGCGGGGGGGACAATGAGCAGTTCTTC
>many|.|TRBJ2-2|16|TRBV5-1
CASSSGKLLNTGELFF
TGCGCCAGCAGCTCTGGAAAGCTCCTGAACACCGGGGAGCTGTTTTTT
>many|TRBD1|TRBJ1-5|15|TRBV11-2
CASSLGDRSNQPQHF
TGTGCCAGCAGCTTAGGGGACAGGTCCAATCAGCCCCAGCATTTT
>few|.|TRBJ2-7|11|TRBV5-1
CASRDSHEQYF
TGCGCCAGCAGGGATAGCCACGAGCAGTACTTC
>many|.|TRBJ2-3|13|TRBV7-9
CASSSLITDTQYF
TGTGCCAGCAGCAGCCTCATCACAGATACGCAGTATTTT
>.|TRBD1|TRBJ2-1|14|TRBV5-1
CASSFEGARNEQFF
TGCGCCAGCAGCTTTGAGGGGGCGCGAAATGAGCAGTTCTTC
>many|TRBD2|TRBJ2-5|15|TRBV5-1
CASSNELASQETQYF
TGCGCCAGCAGCAATGAACTAGCGAGTCAAGAGACCCAGTACTTC
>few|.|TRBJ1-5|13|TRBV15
CATSSGGNQPQHF
TGTGCCACCAGCAGCGGGGGCAATCAGCCCCAGCATTTT
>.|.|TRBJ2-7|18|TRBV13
CASSSRFGLWGSSYEQYF
TGTGCCAGCAGCTCCCGGTTCGGCTTGTGGGGGTCCTCCTACGAGCAGTACTTC
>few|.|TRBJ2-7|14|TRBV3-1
CASSQQPTRYEQYF
TGTGCCAGCAGCCAACAGCCCACCCGCTACGAGCAGTACTTC
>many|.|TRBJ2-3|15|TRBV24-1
CATSDPTGRTDTQYF
TGTGCCACCAGTGACCCGACAGGTCGCACAGATACGCAGTATTTT
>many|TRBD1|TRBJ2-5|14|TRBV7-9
CASRAGTAQETQYF
TGTGCCAGCAGGGCCGGGACAGCTCAAGAGACCCAGTACTTC
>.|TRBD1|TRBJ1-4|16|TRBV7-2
CASSPPFQGANEKLFF
TGTGCCAGCAGCCCGCCATTTCAGGGGGCTAATGAAAAACTGTTTTTT
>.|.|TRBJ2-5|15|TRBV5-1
CASSLALEVAETQYF
TGCGCCAGCAGCTTGGCCCTAGAAGTCGCGGAAACCCAGTACTTC
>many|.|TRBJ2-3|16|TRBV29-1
CSVEDPVWASTDTQYF
TGCAGCGTTGAAGATCCCGTGTGGGCTAGCACAGATACGCAGTATTTT
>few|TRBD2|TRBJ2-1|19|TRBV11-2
CASRGTGLAGESSYNEQFF
TGTGCCAGCAGGGGGACCGGACTAGCGGGAGAGTCATCCTACAATGAGCAGTTCTTC
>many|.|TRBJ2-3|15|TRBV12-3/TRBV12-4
CASSMTVASTDTQYF
TGTGCCAGCAGTATGACAGTCGCTAGCACAGATACGCAGTATTTT
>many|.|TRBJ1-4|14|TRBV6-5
CASSSGGNDEKLFF
TGTGCCAGCAGTTCGGGGGGGAATGATGAAAAACTGTTTTTT
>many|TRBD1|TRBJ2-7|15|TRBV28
CASSFHQGATDEQYF
TGTGCCAGCAGTTTTCACCAGGGGGCGACTGACGAGCAGTACTTC
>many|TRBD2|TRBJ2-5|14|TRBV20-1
CSARTSGRMETQYF
TGCAGTGCACGGACTAGCGGGAGAATGGAGACCCAGTACTTC
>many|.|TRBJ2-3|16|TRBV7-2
CASSLVPRGFTDTQYF
TGTGCCAGCAGCTTAGTCCCACGAGGGTTCACAGATACGCAGTATTTT
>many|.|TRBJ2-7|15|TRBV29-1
CSVEVVAGDSYEQYF
TGCAGCGTTGAAGTAGTGGCAGGAGATTCCTACGAGCAGTACTTC
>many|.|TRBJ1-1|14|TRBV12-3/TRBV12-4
CASSPQQGGAEAFF
TGTGCCAGCAGTCCCCAACAGGGAGGGGCTGAAGCTTTCTTT
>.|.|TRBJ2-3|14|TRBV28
CASSRGMGVDTQYF
TGTGCCAGCAGTCGGGGGATGGGGGTGGATACGCAGTATTTT
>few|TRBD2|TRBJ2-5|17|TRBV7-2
CASSSERLAGGQETQYF
TGTGCCAGCAGCTCCGAAAGACTAGCGGGAGGGCAAGAGACCCAGTACTTC
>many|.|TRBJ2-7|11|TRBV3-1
CASSQYYEQYF
TGTGCCAGCAGCCAGTATTACGAGCAGTACTTC
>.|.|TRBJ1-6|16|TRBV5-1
CASSLWGGTYNSPLHF
TGCGCCAGCAGCTTGTGGGGGGGCACCTATAATTCACCCCTCCACTTT
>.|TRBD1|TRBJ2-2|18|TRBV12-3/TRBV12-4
CASCHQRPGQGISGELFF
TGTGCCAGCTGTCACCAACGACCGGGACAGGGGATCTCCGGGGAGCTGTTTTTT
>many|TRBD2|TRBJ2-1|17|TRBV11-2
CASSLGLAGGPFNEQFF
TGTGCCAGCAGCCTCGGACTAGCGGGAGGGCCGTTTAATGAGCAGTTCTTC
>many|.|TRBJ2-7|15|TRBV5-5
CASRRDLDGSYEQYF
TGTGCCAGCAGGCGAGACTTGGACGGTTCCTACGAGCAGTACTTC
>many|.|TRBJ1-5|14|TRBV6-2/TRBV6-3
CASRSFAGNQPQHF
TGTGCCAGCAGGTCCTTTGCAGGGAATCAGCCCCAGCATTTT
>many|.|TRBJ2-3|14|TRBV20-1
CSAHPRDHLNTQYF
TGCAGTGCTCACCCCCGGGACCACCTTAATACGCAGTATTTT
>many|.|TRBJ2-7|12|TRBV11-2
CASSWTRPEQYF
TGTGCCAGCAGCTGGACGCGACCCGAGCAGTACTTC
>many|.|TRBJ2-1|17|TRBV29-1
CSVEVGSSWSSYNEQFF
TGCAGCGTTGAAGTTGGTAGCTCTTGGTCCTCCTACAATGAGCAGTTCTTC